This T cell receptor beta chain is from a study of shared clonotypes between healthy human individuals. Clones were read by immunoSEQ multiplex PCR, and TCRdb kept only the in-frame ones, dropping some. The sample yields around 620,000 clones, 95% seen once. The naive CD8 subset, CD45RO-negative cells positively selected for CCR7, excluded terminally differentiated effector memory CD45RA+ cells. Trimming removed 0 bases from V and 7 bases from J, with 12 bases in between. This CDR3 contains 15 residues. Per the germline V gene, CDR1 is MNHEY and CDR2 is SVGAGI. Comment on this clone: Its matching antigen is unknown.

General study findings and limits: Generation probability values for non-shared clonotypes were lower than those for clonotypes shared by all four donors.

This clonotype was sampled from a woman aged 25-40 years in good health. The chain combines TRBV6-5 with TRBJ2-2; the D gene is possibly TRBD2 (6 bases). The sequencing input was naive CD8+ T cells sorted from blood. The CDR3 sequence is CASSYSQVGGGELFF. CDR3 in DNA: TGTGCCAGCAGTTACTCGCAGGTGGGGGGCGGGGAGCTGTTTTTT.